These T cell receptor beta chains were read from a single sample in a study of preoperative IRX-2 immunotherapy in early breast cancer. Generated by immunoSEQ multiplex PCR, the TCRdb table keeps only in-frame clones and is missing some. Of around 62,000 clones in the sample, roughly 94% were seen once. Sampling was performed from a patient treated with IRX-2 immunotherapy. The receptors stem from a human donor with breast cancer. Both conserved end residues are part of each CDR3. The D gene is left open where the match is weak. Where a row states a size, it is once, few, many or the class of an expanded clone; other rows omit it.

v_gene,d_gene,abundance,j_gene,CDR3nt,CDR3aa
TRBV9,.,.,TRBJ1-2,TGTGCCAGCAGCCCCTTAGGGGGGGCGAATGGCTACACCTTC,CASSPLGGANGYTF
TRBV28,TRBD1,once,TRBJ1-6,TGTGCCAGCAGTCAATTCGGACAGGGGAGCTCCTATAATTCACCCCTCCACTTT,CASSQFGQGSSYNSPLHF
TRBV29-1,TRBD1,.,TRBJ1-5,TGCAGCATAATCTCAGGGGGAGGACAGCCCCAGCATTTT,CSIISGGGQPQHF
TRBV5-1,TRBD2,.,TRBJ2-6,TGCGCCAGCAGCGCGGGGGGATCTGGGGCCAACGTCCTGACTTTC,CASSAGGSGANVLTF
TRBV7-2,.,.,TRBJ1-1,TGTGCCAGCAGCTTAGCCGTGGGGGCAGCGGAAGCTTTCTTT,CASSLAVGAAEAFF
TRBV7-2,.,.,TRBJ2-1,TGTGCCAGCAGTTTAGTGGGAGTCTACAATGAGCAGTTCTTC,CASSLVGVYNEQFF
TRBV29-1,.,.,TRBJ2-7,TGCAGCGTTGTAAGCGACACTAGCTCCTACGAGCAGTACTTC,CSVVSDTSSYEQYF
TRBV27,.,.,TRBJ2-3,TGTGCCAGCAGTTTGATACAGACGGTTCATACGCAGTATTTT,CASSLIQTVHTQYF
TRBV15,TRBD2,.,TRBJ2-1,TGTGCCACCAGTAGCGGGAGTCCGATACGAAATGAGCAGTTCTTC,CATSSGSPIRNEQFF
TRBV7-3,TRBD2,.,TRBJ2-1,TGTGCCAGCAGCTCCGATAGCGGGAGTCACAATGAGCAGTTCTTC,CASSSDSGSHNEQFF
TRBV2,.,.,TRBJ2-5,TGTGCCAGCAGTGAATGGGAGCGGACGGGGGAGACCCAGTACTTC,CASSEWERTGETQYF
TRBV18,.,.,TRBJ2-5,TGTGCCAGCTCACCATACGGGGTTACCAGGGAGACCCAGTACTTC,CASSPYGVTRETQYF
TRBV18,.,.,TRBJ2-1,TGTGCCAGCTCTCGTGCGGGTCACTCGCAAGAGCAGTTCTTC,CASSRAGHSQEQFF
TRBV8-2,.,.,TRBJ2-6,TGTGGCAAGCGTGGAACACAAAGTCGGGCCAACGTCCTGACTTTC,CGKRGTQSRANVLTF
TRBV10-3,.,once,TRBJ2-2,TGTGCCATCAGCCGACTAACTACGAACACCGGGGAGCTGTTTTTT,CAISRLTTNTGELFF
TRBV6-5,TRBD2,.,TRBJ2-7,TGTGCCAGCAGTCCTCCCCTAGCGGGGGTAAAGGAGCAGTACTTC,CASSPPLAGVKEQYF
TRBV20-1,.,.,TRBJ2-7,TGCAGTGCTAGAACCTCCTACGAGCAGTACTTC,CSARTSYEQYF
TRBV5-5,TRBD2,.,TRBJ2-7,TGTGCCAGCAGGGCCGGGACTACGACCTGGGAGCAGTACTTC,CASRAGTTTWEQYF
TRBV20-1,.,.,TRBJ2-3,TGCAGTGCTAGGAGCGGAGATACGCAGTATTTT,CSARSGDTQYF
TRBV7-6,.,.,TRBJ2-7,TGTGCCAGCAGCCCAGGACACCCGGGCTCCTACGAGCAGTACTTC,CASSPGHPGSYEQYF
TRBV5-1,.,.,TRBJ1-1,TGCGCCAGCAGCTTAGCCTTGGGGCAGCAGAACACTGAAGCTTTCTTT,CASSLALGQQNTEAFF
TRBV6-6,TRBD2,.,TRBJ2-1,TGTGCCAGCAGTCGTCTGACTAGCGGTGAATACAATGAGCAGTTCTTC,CASSRLTSGEYNEQFF
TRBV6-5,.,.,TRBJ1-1,TGTGCCAGCTGGTTCGGTCGGGGCACTGAAGCTTTCTTT,CASWFGRGTEAFF
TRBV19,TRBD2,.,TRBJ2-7,TGTGCCAGTAGTCCACCGGGGGGGCTGGACGAGCAGTACTTC,CASSPPGGLDEQYF
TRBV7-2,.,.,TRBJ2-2,TGTGCCAGCAGCTTAGTTCCTGCCGCGGGCGGGGAGCTGTTTTTT,CASSLVPAAGGELFF
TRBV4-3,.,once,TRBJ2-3,TGCGCCAGCAGCCCTCCCGACGTACCCCTTTACACAGATACGCAGTATTTT,CASSPPDVPLYTDTQYF
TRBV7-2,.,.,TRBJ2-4,TGTGCCAGCAGCCCCCGCCACCCTGGCAGGGGAGCCAAAAACATTCAGTACTTC,CASSPRHPGRGAKNIQYF
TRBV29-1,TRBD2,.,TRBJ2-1,TGCAGCGTTGTAGTGCGGGAGGGCCGGTGGCATGAGCAGTTCTTC,CSVVVREGRWHEQFF
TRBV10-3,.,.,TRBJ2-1,.,CAISSSGGGQDNEQFF
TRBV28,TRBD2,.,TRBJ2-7,TGTGCCAGCAATGCTCTTTCTAGCGGCTCCTACGAGCAGTACTTC,CASNALSSGSYEQYF
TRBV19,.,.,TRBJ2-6,TGTGCCAGTAGTGCACTCAGGGGTCAGGCTGGGGCCAACGTCCTGACTTTC,CASSALRGQAGANVLTF